This T cell receptor beta chain comes out of a study of cytomegalovirus exposure and HLA in healthy donors. Study observations and caveats: Most of the CMV-associated TCR beta chains (in a later analysis) appeared to be HLA-restricted. In an earlier analysis, most TCR beta V segments were productive about 90% or about 30% of the time.

On this clone: Antigen unknown.

V was shortened by 4 bases and J by 5 bases, with 7 bases between the two germline ends. Germline CDR1 and CDR2: LGHNA and YSLEER. The CDR3 runs 12 residues. This PCR relied on a set of 60 Vbeta primers and 13 Jbeta primers. The assay was immunoSEQ multiplex PCR, and TCRdb's table has in-frame clones only and misses some. The data contain about 220,000 clones, about 75% of them singletons. The chain has TRBV4-3 and TRBJ2-3, with D maybe TRBD2 (5 bases). Source material: PBMCs. This clonotype originated in a male donor in good health and CMV-seronegative. CDR3 region: CASSRERDTQYF. The CDR3 DNA is TGCGCCAGCAGCCGGGAGAGAGATACGCAGTATTTT.